This TCR beta chain was profiled in a study of metastatic and nonmetastatic thyroid tumors. The CDR3 totals 15 residues. Losses at the gene ends were 4 bases for V and 4 bases for J; bases not matched to a gene: 6. The germline V gene encodes CDR1 SGHKS and CDR2 YYEKEE (reference sequence). This clone was found many times. With MiXCR, TCRdb called clones anew from the PCR reads. The data show around 37,000 clones, more than 25% seen once. Patients had received no treatment of any kind before thyroid surgery. The chain carries TRBV5-5 and TRBJ2-1; 9 nucleotides agree with TRBD1. The sequenced material came from blood. The sequence was obtained from a female donor with papillary thyroid cancer or a benign thyroid nodule (not recorded which). Some clones in this sample may be carry-over from other donors' samples. CDR3: CASSPGTGSYNEQFF. The DNA of the CDR3 is TGTGCCAGCAGCCCCGGGACAGGGTCGTACAATGAGCAGTTCTTC.